The rows below give T cell receptor beta chains drawn from one sample of a study of shared clonotypes between healthy human individuals. Libraries were prepared by immunoSEQ multiplex PCR; TCRdb keeps only in-frame clonotypes and omits some of them. This table has hundreds of thousands of clones, around 67% appearing once. Sequencing was done on a sample of memory CD4+ T cells sorted from blood. The receptors originated from a woman aged 30 to 39 in good health. Each CDR3 is given without its conserved first and last residue. Each record gives: CDR3 length, J gene, V gene, CDR3 protein.

CDR3 length: 13
J gene: TRBJ2-5
V gene: TRBV27
CDR3 protein: ASSQREGYQETQY

CDR3 length: 12
J gene: TRBJ1-2
V gene: TRBV5-6
CDR3 protein: ASSFAGTDIYYT

CDR3 length: 11
J gene: TRBJ2-7
V gene: TRBV7-2
CDR3 protein: ASSSGNPYEQY

CDR3 length: 10
J gene: TRBJ2-1
V gene: TRBV6-6
CDR3 protein: ASRTSAVEQF

CDR3 length: 12
J gene: TRBJ1-4
V gene: TRBV6-6
CDR3 protein: ASSYDRGREKLF

CDR3 length: 16
J gene: TRBJ2-2
V gene: TRBV11-2
CDR3 protein: ASSLELASGSIARELF

CDR3 length: 13
J gene: TRBJ1-4
V gene: TRBV2
CDR3 protein: ASSYHREANEKLF

CDR3 length: 15
J gene: TRBJ2-7
V gene: TRBV28
CDR3 protein: ASRTALSRAITYEQY

CDR3 length: 10
J gene: TRBJ2-7
V gene: TRBV7-8
CDR3 protein: ASSNPSYEQY

CDR3 length: 10
J gene: TRBJ1-2
V gene: TRBV5-5
CDR3 protein: ASSYDRARYT

CDR3 length: 15
J gene: TRBJ1-3
V gene: TRBV19
CDR3 protein: ASSISTGTGGLNTIY

CDR3 length: 15
J gene: TRBJ2-1
V gene: TRBV5-5
CDR3 protein: ASAQLAGVRSYNEQF

CDR3 length: 11
J gene: TRBJ2-7
V gene: TRBV11-2
CDR3 protein: ASSQGVGLEQY

CDR3 length: 17
J gene: TRBJ1-2
V gene: TRBV21-1
CDR3 protein: ASSKVAWFQGFANYGYT

CDR3 length: 13
J gene: TRBJ2-2
V gene: TRBV27
CDR3 protein: ASSTSVEGTGELF

CDR3 length: 14
J gene: TRBJ2-1
V gene: TRBV10-2
CDR3 protein: ASSDPQGNSYNEQF

CDR3 length: 11
J gene: TRBJ1-2
V gene: TRBV7-9
CDR3 protein: ASSLTGGYGYT

CDR3 length: 14
J gene: TRBJ2-3
V gene: TRBV28
CDR3 protein: ASRYSEGADTDTQY

CDR3 length: 10
J gene: TRBJ1-2
V gene: TRBV28
CDR3 protein: ASNRQGGGYT

CDR3 length: 11
J gene: TRBJ2-7
V gene: TRBV2
CDR3 protein: ASSLQGPYEQY

CDR3 length: 12
J gene: TRBJ1-3
V gene: TRBV5-1
CDR3 protein: ASSQGTAGNTIY

CDR3 length: 10
J gene: TRBJ1-5
V gene: TRBV28
CDR3 protein: ASTVGPQPQH

CDR3 length: 13
J gene: TRBJ1-2
V gene: TRBV11-2
CDR3 protein: ASSKWDLPSGGYT

CDR3 length: 11
J gene: TRBJ2-7
V gene: TRBV7-6
CDR3 protein: ASSYLRTGEQY

CDR3 length: 18
J gene: TRBJ2-1
V gene: TRBV27
CDR3 protein: ASSFSRTSGLLSSYNEQF

CDR3 length: 13
J gene: TRBJ2-7
V gene: TRBV19
CDR3 protein: ASSSSSAGPYEQY

CDR3 length: 12
J gene: TRBJ1-1
V gene: TRBV10-3
CDR3 protein: AITKKGQGAEAF

CDR3 length: 13
J gene: TRBJ2-1
V gene: TRBV6-5
CDR3 protein: ASSRTSGLYNEQF

CDR3 length: 14
J gene: TRBJ2-5
V gene: TRBV7-9
CDR3 protein: ASSLWGTSFVETQY

CDR3 length: 13
J gene: TRBJ2-4
V gene: TRBV7-9
CDR3 protein: ASSLEGQEANIQY

CDR3 length: 12
J gene: TRBJ1-2
V gene: TRBV7-9
CDR3 protein: ASSLVDRGLGYT

CDR3 length: 11
J gene: TRBJ2-3
V gene: TRBV10-3
CDR3 protein: AISGSTTDTQY